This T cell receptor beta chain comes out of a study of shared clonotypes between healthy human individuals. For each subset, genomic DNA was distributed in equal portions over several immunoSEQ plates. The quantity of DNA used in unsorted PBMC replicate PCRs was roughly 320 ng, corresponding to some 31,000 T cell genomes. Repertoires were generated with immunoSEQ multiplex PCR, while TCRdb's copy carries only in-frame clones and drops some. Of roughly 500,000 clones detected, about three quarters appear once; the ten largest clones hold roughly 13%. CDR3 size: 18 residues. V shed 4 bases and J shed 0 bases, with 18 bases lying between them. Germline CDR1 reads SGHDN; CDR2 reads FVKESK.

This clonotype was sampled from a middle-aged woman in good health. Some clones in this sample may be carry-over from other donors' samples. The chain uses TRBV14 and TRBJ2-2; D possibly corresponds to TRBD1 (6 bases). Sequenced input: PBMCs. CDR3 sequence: CASSRLPGQNPNTGELFF. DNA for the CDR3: TGTGCCAGCAGCCGCCTACCCGGACAGAATCCGAACACCGGGGAGCTGTTTTTT.